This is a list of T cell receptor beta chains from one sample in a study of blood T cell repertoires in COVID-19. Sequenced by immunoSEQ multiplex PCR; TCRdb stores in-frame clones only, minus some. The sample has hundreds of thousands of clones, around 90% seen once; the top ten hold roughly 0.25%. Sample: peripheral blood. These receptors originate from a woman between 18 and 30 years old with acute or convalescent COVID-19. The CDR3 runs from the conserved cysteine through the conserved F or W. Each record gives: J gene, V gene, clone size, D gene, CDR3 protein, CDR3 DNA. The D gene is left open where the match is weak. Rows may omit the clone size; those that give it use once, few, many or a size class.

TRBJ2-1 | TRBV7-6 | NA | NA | CASSLSSSPEQFF | TGTGCCAGCAGCTTATCTTCGAGCCCTGAGCAGTTCTTC
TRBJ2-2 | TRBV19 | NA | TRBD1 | CASNHRDSNTGELFF | TGTGCCAGTAACCACCGGGACAGTAACACCGGGGAGCTGTTTTTT
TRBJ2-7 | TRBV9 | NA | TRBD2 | CASSPPGGKDAYEQYF | TGTGCCAGCAGCCCCCCGGGGGGGAAGGATGCGTACGAGCAGTACTTC
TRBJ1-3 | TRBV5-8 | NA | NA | CASSFRGTAGNTIYF | TGTGCCAGCAGCTTTCGGGGGACGGCTGGAAACACCATATATTTT
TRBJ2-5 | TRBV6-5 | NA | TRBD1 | CASNGTGGETQYF | TGTGCCAGCAACGGGACAGGCGGGGAGACCCAGTACTTC
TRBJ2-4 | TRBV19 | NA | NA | CASSTQGNIQYF | TGTGCCAGTAGTACGCAGGGAAACATTCAGTACTTC
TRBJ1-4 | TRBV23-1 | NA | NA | CASSQSLEGYEKLFF | TGCGCCAGCAGTCAATCCCTAGAGGGATACGAAAAACTGTTTTTT
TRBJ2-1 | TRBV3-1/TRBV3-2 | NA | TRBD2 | CASSQDGLGNEQFF | TGTGCCAGCAGCCAAGATGGACTAGGGAATGAGCAGTTCTTC
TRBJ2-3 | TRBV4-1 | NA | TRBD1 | CASRPGTGADTQYF | TGCGCCAGCAGGCCCGGGACAGGGGCTGATACGCAGTATTTT
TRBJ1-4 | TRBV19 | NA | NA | CASSILGGDTANEKLFF | TGTGCCAGTAGTATCCTAGGGGGAGATACAGCTAATGAAAAACTGTTTTTT
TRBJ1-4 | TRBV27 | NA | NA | CASSLLSTNEKLFF | TGTGCCAGCAGTTTACTGAGTACTAATGAAAAACTGTTTTTT
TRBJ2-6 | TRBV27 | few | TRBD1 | CASSYQGVGANVLTF | TGTGCCAGCAGTTACCAGGGGGTCGGGGCCAACGTCCTGACTTTC
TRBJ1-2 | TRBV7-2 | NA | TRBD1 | CASSSLIQGARGYTF | TGTGCCAGCAGCTCCTTAATACAGGGGGCAAGGGGCTACACCTTC
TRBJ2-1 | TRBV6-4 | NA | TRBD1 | CASSPGTGSVNEQFF | TGTGCCAGCAGCCCCGGGACAGGGTCAGTCAATGAGCAGTTCTTC
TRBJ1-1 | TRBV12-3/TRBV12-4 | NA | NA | CASILGGGTEAFF | TGTGCCAGCATTTTAGGCGGGGGCACTGAAGCTTTCTTT
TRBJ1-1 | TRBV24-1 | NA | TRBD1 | CATSDPRQGGNTEAFF | TGTGCCACCAGTGACCCTCGACAGGGGGGGAACACTGAAGCTTTCTTT
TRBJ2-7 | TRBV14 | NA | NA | CASSPLRAGPYEQYF | TGTGCCAGCAGCCCCCTACGGGCGGGTCCTTACGAGCAGTACTTC
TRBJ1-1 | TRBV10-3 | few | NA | CAISERRDEAFF | TGTGCCATCAGTGAGAGGCGGGATGAAGCTTTCTTT
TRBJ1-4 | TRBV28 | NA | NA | CASSPPEGRGGFF | TGTGCCAGCAGTCCCCCCGAGGGGAGGGGCGGGTTTTTT
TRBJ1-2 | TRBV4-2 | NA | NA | CASSQERYDYGYTF | TGTGCCAGCAGCCAAGAGCGCTACGACTATGGCTACACCTTC
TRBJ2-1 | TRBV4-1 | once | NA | CASSQDGGPGGRRNEQFF | TGCGCCAGCAGCCAAGATGGAGGGCCCGGGGGGCGGAGAAATGAGCAGTTCTTC
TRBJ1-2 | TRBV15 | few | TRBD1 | CATSRGTGYFSPNYGYTF | TGTGCCACCAGCAGAGGGACAGGGTACTTCAGCCCTAACTATGGCTACACCTTC
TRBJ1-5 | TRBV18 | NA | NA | CASSPTGRHQPQHF | TGTGCCAGCTCACCGACAGGTAGGCATCAGCCCCAGCATTTT
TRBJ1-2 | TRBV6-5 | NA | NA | CASFRVGYTF | TGTGCCAGCTTCAGGGTCGGCTACACCTTC
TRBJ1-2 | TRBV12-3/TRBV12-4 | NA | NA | CASSLAQRYTF | TGTGCCAGCAGTTTGGCCCAGAGGTACACCTTC
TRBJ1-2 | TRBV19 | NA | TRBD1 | CASYRGDSYGYTF | TGTGCCAGTTACAGGGGGGATAGCTATGGCTACACCTTC